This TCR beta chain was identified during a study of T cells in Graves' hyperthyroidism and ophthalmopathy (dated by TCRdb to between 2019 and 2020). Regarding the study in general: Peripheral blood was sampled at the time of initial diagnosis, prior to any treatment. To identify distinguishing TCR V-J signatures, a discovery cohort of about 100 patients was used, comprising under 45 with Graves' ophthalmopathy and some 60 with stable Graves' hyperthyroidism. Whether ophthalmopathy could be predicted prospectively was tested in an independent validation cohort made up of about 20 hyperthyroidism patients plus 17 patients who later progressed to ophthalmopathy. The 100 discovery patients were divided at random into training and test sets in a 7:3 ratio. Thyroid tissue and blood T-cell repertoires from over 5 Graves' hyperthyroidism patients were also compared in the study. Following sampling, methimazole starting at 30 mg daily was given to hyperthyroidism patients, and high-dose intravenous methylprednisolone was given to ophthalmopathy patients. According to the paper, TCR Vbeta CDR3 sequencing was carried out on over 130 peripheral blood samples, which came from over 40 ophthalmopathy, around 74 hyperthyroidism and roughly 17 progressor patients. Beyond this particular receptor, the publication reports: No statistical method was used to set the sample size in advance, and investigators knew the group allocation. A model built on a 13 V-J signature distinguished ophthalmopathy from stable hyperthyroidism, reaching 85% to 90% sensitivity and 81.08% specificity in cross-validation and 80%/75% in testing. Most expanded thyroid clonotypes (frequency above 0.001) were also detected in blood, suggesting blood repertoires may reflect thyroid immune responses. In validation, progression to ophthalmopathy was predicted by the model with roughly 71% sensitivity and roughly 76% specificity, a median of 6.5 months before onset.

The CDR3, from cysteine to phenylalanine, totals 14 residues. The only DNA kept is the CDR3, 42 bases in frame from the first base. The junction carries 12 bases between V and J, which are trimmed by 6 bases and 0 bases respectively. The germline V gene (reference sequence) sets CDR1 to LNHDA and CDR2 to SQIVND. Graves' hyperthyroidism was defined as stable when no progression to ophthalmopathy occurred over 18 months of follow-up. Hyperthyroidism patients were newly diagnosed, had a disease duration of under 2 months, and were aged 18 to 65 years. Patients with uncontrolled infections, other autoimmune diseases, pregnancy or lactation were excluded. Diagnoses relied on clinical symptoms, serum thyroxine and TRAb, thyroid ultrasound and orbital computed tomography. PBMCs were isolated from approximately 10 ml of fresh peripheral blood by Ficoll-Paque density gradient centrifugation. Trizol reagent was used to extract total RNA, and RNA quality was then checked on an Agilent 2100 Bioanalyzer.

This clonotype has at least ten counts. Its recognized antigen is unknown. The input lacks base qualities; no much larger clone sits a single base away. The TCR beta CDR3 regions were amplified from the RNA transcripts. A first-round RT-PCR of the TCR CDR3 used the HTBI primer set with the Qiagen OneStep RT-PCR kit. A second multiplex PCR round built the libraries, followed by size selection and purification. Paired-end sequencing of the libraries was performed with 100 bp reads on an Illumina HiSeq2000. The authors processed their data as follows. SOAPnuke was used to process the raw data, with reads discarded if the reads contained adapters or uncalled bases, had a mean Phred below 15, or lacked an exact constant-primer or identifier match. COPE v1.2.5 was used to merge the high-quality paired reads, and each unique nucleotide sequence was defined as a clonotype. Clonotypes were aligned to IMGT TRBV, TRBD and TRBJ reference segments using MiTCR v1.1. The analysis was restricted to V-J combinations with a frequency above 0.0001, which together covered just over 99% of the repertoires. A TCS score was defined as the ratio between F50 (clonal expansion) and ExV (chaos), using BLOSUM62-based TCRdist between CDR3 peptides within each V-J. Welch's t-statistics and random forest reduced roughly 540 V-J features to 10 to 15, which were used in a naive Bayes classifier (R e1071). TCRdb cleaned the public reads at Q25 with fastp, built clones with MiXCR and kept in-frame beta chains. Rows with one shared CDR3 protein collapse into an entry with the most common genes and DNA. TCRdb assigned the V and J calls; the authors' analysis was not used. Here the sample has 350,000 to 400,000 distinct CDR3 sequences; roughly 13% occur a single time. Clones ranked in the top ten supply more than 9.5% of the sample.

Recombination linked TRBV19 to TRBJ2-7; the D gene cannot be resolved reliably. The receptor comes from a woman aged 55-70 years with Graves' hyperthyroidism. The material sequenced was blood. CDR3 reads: CASRSLASSYEQYF. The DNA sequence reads TGTGCCAGTAGGTCCTTGGCCTCCTCCTACGAGCAGTACTTC.